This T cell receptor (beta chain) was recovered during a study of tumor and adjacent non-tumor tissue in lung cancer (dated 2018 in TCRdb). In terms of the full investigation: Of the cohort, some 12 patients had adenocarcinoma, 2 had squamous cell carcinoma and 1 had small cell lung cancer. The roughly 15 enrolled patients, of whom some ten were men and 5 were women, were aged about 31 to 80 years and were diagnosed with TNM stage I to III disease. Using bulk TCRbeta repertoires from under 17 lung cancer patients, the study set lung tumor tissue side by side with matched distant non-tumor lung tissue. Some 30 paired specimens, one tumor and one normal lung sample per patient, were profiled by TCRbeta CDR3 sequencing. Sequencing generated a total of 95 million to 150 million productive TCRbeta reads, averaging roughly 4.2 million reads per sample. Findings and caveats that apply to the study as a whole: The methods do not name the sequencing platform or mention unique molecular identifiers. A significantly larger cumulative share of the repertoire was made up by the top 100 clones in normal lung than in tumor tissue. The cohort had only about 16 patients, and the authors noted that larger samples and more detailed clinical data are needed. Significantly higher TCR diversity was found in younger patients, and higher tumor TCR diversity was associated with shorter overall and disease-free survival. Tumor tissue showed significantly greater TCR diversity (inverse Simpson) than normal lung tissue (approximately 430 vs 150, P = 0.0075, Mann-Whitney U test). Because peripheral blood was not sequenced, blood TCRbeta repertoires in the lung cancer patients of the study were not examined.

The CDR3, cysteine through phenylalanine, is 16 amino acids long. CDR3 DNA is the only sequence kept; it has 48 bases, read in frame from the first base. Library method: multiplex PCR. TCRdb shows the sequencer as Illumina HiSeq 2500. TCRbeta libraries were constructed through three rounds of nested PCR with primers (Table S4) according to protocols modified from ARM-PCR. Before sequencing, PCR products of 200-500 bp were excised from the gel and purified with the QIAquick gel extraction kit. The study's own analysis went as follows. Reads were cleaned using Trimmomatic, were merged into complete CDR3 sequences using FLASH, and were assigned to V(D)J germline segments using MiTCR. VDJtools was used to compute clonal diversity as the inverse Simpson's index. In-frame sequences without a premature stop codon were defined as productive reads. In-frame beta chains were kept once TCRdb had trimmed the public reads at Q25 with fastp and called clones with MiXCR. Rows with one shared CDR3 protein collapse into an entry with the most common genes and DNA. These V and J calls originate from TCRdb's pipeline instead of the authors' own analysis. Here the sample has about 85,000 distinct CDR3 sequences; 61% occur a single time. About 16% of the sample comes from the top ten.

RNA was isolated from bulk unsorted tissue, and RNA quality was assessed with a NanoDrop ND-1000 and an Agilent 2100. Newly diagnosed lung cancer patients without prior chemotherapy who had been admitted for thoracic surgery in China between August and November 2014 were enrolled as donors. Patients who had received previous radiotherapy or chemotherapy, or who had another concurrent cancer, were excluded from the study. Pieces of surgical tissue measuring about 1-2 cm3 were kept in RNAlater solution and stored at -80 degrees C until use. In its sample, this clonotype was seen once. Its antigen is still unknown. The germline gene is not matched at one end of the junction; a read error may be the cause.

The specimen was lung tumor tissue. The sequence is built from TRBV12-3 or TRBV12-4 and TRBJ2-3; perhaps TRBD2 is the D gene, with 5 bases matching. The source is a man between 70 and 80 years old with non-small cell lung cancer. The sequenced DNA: TGTGCCAGCAGTTTATCGATGACGGGGTCCACAGATACGCAATATTTT. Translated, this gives CASSLSMTGSTDTQYF.